The clone carrying this T cell receptor beta chain was found a few times. One end of the junction does not line up with germline, which may come from a read error. The use of a sample-barcoded 5' primer and a J-beta primer mix characterized a second PCR of about 7 to 12 cycles. TCRdb passed the 5' RACE reads through MiXCR, listing each CDR3 protein once. Of about 760,000 distinct CDR3 sequences listed, just under 25% are singletons. This specimen belongs to a study of blood T cells in healthy people across ages. The germline V gene encodes CDR1 MDHEN and CDR2 SYDVKM. The CDR3 contains 16 residues. The same data also went into a second study, on T cells of mothers and their children. That publication notes: The donor cohort consisted of three healthy Caucasian mothers and their six children. Sequencing got over 9.5 million TCR beta CDR3 reads from each mother and several million from each child.

The receptor was derived from a boy aged 10-17 years in good health. The chain carries TRBV28 and TRBJ2-1, with D tentatively TRBD2 (5 bases). Material for sequencing was blood. The CDR3 coding sequence is TGTGCCAGCACTCTTACGGGAAGGGCCCCCTACAATGAGCAGCTCTTC. Residues: CASTLTGRAPYNEQLF.